This TCR beta chain was captured in a study of blood T cells in healthy people across ages. Study findings and constraints: There was no known CMV status for donors, so expanded clonotype changes were possibly confounded.

Then a second PCR, running about 6 to 12 cycles, was carried out with a sample-barcoded 5' primer and a J-beta primer mix. Every cDNA molecule bore a tag from a template-switch adaptor containing 12 random nucleotides. MiXCR, run by TCRdb on the 5' RACE reads, gives a single entry per CDR3 protein. The top ten hold approximately 17% of the sample, which has some 1 million distinct CDR3 sequences, 35% to 55% seen once. In the case of this clonotype: What it recognizes is unknown.

The V segment lost 5 bases and the J segment 6 bases; nucleotides outside the gene matches: 11. This CDR3 has 16 amino acids. Per germline, CDR1 SGHAT and CDR2 FQDESV (reference sequence). Donor samples were obtained from healthy Caucasian individuals from Russia, aged 6 to 90. Around 10 milliliters of peripheral blood were drawn from each donor. This TCR derives from a woman aged 55-75 years in good health. The sequenced material came from blood. The chain links TRBV11-1 to TRBJ2-3; 10 bases match TRBD2. The CDR3 loop is CASSPGGGTSADTQYF. In DNA, the CDR3 is TGTGCCAGCAGCCCAGGAGGAGGGACTAGCGCTGATACGCAGTATTTT.